This TCR beta chain was recovered during a study of CD8 T cells in ankylosing spondylitis. Study outcomes and limitations: A motif of eight highly homologous TCR beta variants was seen as apparently characteristic of ankylosing spondylitis blood.

TCRdb recomputed calls from the 5' RACE reads with MiXCR, one row per CDR3 protein. The repertoire has under 150,000 distinct CDR3 sequences, roughly 15% of them found once; the top ten carry around a third. This clonotype was recorded a few times. No antigen is known for it. Germline V gene lookup returns CDR1 MNHEY and CDR2 SMNVEV (reference sequence). This CDR3 has 13 amino acids. Trimming pared 5 bases from V and 9 bases from J, leaving 14 bases between. The chain is built from TRBV27 and TRBJ1-5; tentative D call: TRBD1 (5 bases). The sample taken for sequencing was blood, either unsorted or a sorted T cell fraction (not recorded which). The sequence came from a male donor with ankylosing spondylitis. The chain's CDR3 is CASSEAGSPPQHF. The DNA for the CDR3 is TGTGCCAGCAGTGAAGCAGGGAGTCCGCCCCAGCATTTT.